These T cell receptor beta chains were read from a single sample in a study of beta chain features in type 1 diabetes. Method: immunoSEQ multiplex PCR; TCRdb's copy keeps in-frame clones and lacks some. The table has roughly 290,000 clones, over 14% seen once. The sample was naive CD4+ T cells from blood. The receptors stem from a man between 18 and 29 years old with type 1 diabetes. The CDR3 runs from the conserved cysteine through the conserved F or W. A D gene is named only where the DNA matches it firmly. Part of the rows lack a size; the others show once, few, many or a class for expanded clones.

V gene	D gene	clone size	J gene	CDR3 protein	CDR3 DNA
TRBV7-9	NA	NA	TRBJ2-5	CASSLVRAGDETQYF	TGTGCCAGCAGCTTAGTAAGGGCAGGGGATGAGACCCAGTACTTC
TRBV5-1	TRBD2	few	TRBJ2-5	CASSLGAGASETQYF	TGCGCCAGCAGCTTAGGAGCGGGGGCCTCAGAGACCCAGTACTTC
TRBV11-2	NA	NA	TRBJ2-5	CASSFGGSETQYF	TGTGCCAGCAGCTTTGGGGGCAGCGAGACCCAGTACTTC
TRBV11-2	TRBD2	few	TRBJ2-1	CASRSYRGLAGHNEQFF	TGTGCCAGCAGATCCTATCGGGGACTAGCGGGGCACAATGAGCAGTTCTTC
TRBV28	NA	few	TRBJ2-1	CASSEVYNEQFF	TGTGCCAGCAGTGAGGTCTACAATGAGCAGTTCTTC
TRBV10-3	TRBD2	NA	TRBJ2-7	CAISESPSGSYEQYF	TGTGCCATCAGTGAGAGCCCTAGCGGGAGCTACGAGCAGTACTTC
TRBV11-2	TRBD2	NA	TRBJ2-7	CASSRGLAGDEQYF	TGTGCCAGCAGCCGAGGACTAGCGGGAGATGAGCAGTACTTC
TRBV6-6	NA	NA	TRBJ2-3	CASSYSAESTDTQYF	TGTGCCAGCAGTTACTCGGCGGAGAGCACAGATACGCAGTATTTT
TRBV14	TRBD2	NA	TRBJ2-1	CASSSGGFYGEQFF	TGTGCCAGCAGCTCGGGAGGTTTTTACGGTGAGCAGTTCTTC
TRBV29-1	NA	NA	TRBJ2-3	CSVRDNTDTQYF	TGCAGCGTCCGGGACAACACAGATACGCAGTATTTT
TRBV5-6	NA	few	TRBJ2-2	CASSLGPVGELFF	TGTGCCAGCAGCTTGGGCCCGGTCGGGGAGCTGTTTTTT
TRBV13	TRBD1	few	TRBJ2-2	CASSSDRGISGELFF	TGTGCCAGCAGCTCGGACAGGGGGATTTCCGGGGAGCTGTTTTTT
TRBV11-2	NA	NA	TRBJ1-4	CASTSGGEKLFF	TGTGCCAGCACCTCCGGTGGTGAAAAACTGTTTTTT
TRBV9	NA	NA	TRBJ2-3	CASSGLGTDTQYF	TGTGCCAGCAGCGGTCTTGGCACAGATACGCAGTATTTT
TRBV15	NA	NA	TRBJ2-7	CATSRDGGTVYEQYF	TGTGCCACCAGCAGAGACGGAGGGACTGTCTACGAGCAGTACTTC
TRBV4-2	NA	few	TRBJ2-7	CASSPLSSYEQYF	TGTGCCAGCAGCCCTTTGAGCTCCTACGAGCAGTACTTC
TRBV30	NA	NA	TRBJ2-6	CAWNRGTGANVLTF	TGTGCCTGGAACAGAGGGACTGGGGCCAACGTCCTGACTTTC
TRBV7-2	TRBD1	few	TRBJ1-1	CASSLMGQTTEAFF	TGTGCCAGCAGCTTAATGGGACAGACCACTGAAGCTTTCTTT
TRBV7-9	NA	NA	TRBJ2-1	CASSPPTVHNEQFF	TGTGCCAGCAGCCCCCCCACGGTCCACAATGAGCAGTTCTTC